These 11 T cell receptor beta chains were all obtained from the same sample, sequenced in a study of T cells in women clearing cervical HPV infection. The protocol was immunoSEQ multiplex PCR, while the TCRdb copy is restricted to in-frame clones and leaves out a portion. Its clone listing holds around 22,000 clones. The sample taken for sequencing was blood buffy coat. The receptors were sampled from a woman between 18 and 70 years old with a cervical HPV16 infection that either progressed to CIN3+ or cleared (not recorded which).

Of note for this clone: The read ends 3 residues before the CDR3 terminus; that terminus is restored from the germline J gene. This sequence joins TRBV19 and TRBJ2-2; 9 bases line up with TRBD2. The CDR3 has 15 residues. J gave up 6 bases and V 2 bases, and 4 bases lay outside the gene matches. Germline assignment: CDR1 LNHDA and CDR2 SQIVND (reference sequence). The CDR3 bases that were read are TGTGCCAGTAGTATACGTGCGGGAGGGCCCGGGGAG. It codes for CASSIRAGGPGE. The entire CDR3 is CASSIRAGGPGELFF.

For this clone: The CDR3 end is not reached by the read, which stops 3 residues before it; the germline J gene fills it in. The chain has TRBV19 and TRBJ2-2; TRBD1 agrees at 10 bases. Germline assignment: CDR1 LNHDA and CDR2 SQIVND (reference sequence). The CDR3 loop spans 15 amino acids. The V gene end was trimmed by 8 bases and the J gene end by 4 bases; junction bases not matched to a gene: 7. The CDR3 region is CASGAGTGATGELFF. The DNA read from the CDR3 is TGTGCCAGTGGTGCCGGGACAGGGGCCACCGGGGAG.

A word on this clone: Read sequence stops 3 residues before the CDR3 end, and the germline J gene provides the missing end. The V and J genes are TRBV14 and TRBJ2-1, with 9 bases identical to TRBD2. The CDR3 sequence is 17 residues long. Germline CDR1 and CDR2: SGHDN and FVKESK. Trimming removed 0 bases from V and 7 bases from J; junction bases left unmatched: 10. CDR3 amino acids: CASSQDSGRILWNEQFF. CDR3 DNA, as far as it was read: TGTGCCAGCAGCCAAGACAGCGGGAGGATACTTTGGAATGAG. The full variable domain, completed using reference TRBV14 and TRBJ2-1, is EAGVTQFPSHSVIEKGQTVTLRCDPISGHDNLYWYRRVMGKEIKFLLHFVKESKQDESGMPNNRFLAERTGGTYSTLKVQPAELEDSGVYFCASSQDSGRILWNEQFFGPGTRLTVL.

CDR3: CASNSVGGYGYTF. The part of the CDR3 DNA that was read is TGTGCCAGCAACTCGGTAGGGGGATATGGC. The V call is TRBV7-9, the J call TRBJ1-2; tentatively, D is TRBD1 (6 bases). Sequencing ends 3 residues short of the CDR3 end; the germline J gene provides the rest. Germline values: CDR1 SEHNR, CDR2 FQNEAQ (reference sequence). Trimming removed 7 bases at V and 5 bases at J, with 14 bases between. The length of the CDR3 is 13 residues. The whole variable domain, remainder taken from reference TRBV7-9 and TRBJ1-2, is DTGVSQNPRHKITKRGQNVTFRCDPISEHNRLYWYRQTLGQGPEFLTYFQNEAQLEKSRLLSDRFSAERPKGSFSTLEIQRTEQGDSAMYLCASNSVGGYGYTFGSGTRLTVV.

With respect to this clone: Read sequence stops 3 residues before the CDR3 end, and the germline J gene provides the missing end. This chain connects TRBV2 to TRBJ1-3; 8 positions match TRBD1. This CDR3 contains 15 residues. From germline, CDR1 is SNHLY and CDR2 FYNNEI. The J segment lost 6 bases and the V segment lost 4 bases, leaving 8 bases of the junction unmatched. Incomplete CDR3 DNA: TGTGCCAGCAGTGCATCATCAGGGGGCGAAAACACC. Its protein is CASSASSGGENT. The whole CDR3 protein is CASSASSGGENTIYF.

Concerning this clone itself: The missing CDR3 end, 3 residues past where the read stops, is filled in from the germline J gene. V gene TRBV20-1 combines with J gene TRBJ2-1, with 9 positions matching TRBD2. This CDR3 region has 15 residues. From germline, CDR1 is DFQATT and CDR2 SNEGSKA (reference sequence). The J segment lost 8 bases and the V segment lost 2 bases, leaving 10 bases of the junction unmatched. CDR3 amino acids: CSARNPSGILDEQFF. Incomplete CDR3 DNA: TGCAGTGCTAGAAACCCTAGCGGGATTCTTGATGAG.

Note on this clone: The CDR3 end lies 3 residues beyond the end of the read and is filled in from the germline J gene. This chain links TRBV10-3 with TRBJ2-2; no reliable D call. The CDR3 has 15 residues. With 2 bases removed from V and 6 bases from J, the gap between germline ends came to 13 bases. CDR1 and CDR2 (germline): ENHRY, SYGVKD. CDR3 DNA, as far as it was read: TGTGCCATCAGTGAGCCACAGTCGACCCCCGGGGAG. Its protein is CAISEPQSTPGE. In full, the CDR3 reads CAISEPQSTPGELFF.

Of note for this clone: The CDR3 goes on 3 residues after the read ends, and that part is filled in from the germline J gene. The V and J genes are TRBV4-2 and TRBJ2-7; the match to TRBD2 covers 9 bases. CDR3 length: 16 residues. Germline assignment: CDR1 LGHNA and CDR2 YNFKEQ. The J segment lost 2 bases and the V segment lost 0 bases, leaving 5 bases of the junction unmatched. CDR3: CASSQEQREETYEQYF. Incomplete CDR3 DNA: TGTGCCAGCAGCCAAGAGCAGCGGGAGGAAACCTACGAG.

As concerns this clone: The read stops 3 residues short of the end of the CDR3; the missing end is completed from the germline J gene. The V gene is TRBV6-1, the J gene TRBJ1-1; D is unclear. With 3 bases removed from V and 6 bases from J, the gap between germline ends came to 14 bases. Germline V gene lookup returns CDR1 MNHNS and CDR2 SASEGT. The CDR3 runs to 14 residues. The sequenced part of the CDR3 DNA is TGTGCCAGCAGTGAGTTAGGGCAACTCCCTGAA. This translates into CASSELGQLPE. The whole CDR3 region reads CASSELGQLPEAFF.

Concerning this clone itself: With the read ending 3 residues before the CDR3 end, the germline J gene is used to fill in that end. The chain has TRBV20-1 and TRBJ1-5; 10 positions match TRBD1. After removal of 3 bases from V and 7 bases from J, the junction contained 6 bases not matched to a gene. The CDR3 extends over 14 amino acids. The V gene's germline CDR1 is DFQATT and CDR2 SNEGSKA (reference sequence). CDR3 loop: CSAREGQGSQPQHF. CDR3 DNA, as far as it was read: TGCAGTGCTAGGGAGGGACAGGGGAGCCAGCCC.

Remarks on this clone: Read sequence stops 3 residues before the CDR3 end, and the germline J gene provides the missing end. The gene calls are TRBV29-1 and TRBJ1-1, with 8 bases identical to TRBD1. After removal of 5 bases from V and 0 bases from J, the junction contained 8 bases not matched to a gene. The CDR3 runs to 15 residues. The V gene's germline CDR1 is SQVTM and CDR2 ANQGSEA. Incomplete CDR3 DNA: TGCAGCGTTCCGGGACAGGAGGGCGTGAACACTGAA. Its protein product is CSVPGQEGVNTE. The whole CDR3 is CSVPGQEGVNTEAFF.